This TCR beta chain came from a study of Graves' ophthalmopathy and Graves' hyperthyroidism. Study-level background: At the time of initial diagnosis and before any treatment, peripheral blood was collected. General study results and limits: Using a 13-signature model, the authors split ophthalmopathy from stable hyperthyroidism, with around 85% sensitivity and 65% to 82% specificity. Blood also harbored most expanded thyroid clonotypes above 0.001 frequency.

This clonotype was found a few times. Its antigen remains unidentified. Given a much more abundant clone one base away, this may be a read error. As the template, RNA transcripts were used to amplify TCR beta CDR3 regions. HTBI primers primed a first-round RT-PCR, and a second-round multiplex PCR followed. Using its own MiXCR run on the multiplex PCR reads, TCRdb lists one record per CDR3 protein. The sample lists 200,000 to 250,000 distinct CDR3 sequences, under 30% occurring once. J lost 3 bases, V lost 5 bases, and 2 bases had no gene match. This CDR3 is built from 14 residues. Germline CDR1 SGHTA, CDR2 FQGTGA.

The clonotype comes from a man over 45 with Graves' ophthalmopathy. The V gene is TRBV7-3, the J gene TRBJ2-7; 12 nucleotides match TRBD2. The sample taken for sequencing was peripheral blood. The CDR3 DNA reads TGTGCCAGCAGCCGGACTAGCGGGATCTACGAGCAGTACTTC. This sequence encodes CASSRTSGIYEQYF.